These 2 T cell receptor beta chains were all obtained from the same sample, sequenced in a study of PD-L1 blockade in urothelial cancer. Repertoires were generated with immunoSEQ multiplex PCR, while TCRdb's copy carries only in-frame clones and drops some. Of about 69,000 clones listed, less than 90% were seen once; the top ten hold approximately 3.2%. The sample here was PBMCs, taken around atezolizumab (anti-PD-L1) treatment. The receptors originated from a man between 60 and 75 years old with urothelial cancer.

This clone was observed a few times. This sequence joins TRBV10-2 and TRBJ2-7, with 11 bases fitting TRBD2. Germline V CDR1 and CDR2: WSHSY, SAAADI. The CDR3 runs to 15 residues. J was trimmed by 0 bases and V by 6 bases; bases with no gene match: 4. The CDR3 loop reads CASRAGTSGSYEQYF. CDR3 in DNA: TGCGCCAGCAGGGCCGGGACTAGCGGCTCCTACGAGCAGTACTTC.

This clone was seen a handful of times. This rearrangement joins TRBV19 to TRBJ2-7, with 9 positions matching TRBD1. Trimming at V came to 5 bases and at J to 2 bases, leaving 7 bases not matched to a gene. Germline V gene sequence: CDR1 LNHDA, CDR2 SQIVND (reference sequence). The CDR3 runs 15 residues. In DNA form, the CDR3 reads TGTGCCAGTAGTGCCCGGACAGGGGTCACCTACGAGCAGTACTTC. Residues: CASSARTGVTYEQYF.